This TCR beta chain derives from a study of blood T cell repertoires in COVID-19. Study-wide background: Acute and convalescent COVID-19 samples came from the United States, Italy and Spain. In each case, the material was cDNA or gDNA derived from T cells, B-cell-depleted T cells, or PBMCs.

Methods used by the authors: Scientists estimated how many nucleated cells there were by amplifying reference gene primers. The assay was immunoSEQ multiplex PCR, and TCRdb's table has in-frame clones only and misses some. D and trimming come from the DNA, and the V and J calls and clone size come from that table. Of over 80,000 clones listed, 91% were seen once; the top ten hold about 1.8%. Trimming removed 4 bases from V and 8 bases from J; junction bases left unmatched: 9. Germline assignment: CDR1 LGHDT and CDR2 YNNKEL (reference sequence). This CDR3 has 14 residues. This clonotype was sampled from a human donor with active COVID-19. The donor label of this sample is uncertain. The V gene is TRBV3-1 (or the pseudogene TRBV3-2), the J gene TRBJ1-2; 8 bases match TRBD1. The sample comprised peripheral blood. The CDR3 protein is CASSLMTGAEGYTF. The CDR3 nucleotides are TGTGCCAGCAGCCTCATGACAGGGGCGGAGGGCTACACCTTC.